This TCR beta chain emerged from a study of identical twins. General study findings and limits: A lower insertion count was a feature of abundant cord blood beta clonotypes, with no such feature in memory repertoires.

Template switching (which added a universal primer site) was used, and cDNA carried unique molecular identifiers. One entry per CDR3 protein, called by TCRdb with MiXCR from the 5' RACE reads. The repertoire consists of 450,000 to 600,000 distinct CDR3 sequences, with 20% to 25% occurring once and the leading ten covering more than 0.4%. This clonotype was recorded a few times. Its target is unknown. Every donor was a healthy Caucasian. The V segment lost 3 bases and the J segment 6 bases; nucleotides outside the gene matches: 10. Germline CDR1 reads KGHDR; CDR2 reads SFDVKD. The length of the CDR3 is 17 residues. These data also formed part of another study, on yellow fever vaccine responses in identical twins. This second study says: Convergence reportedly seemed to mark part of the twins' vaccine T cell response, with personalization marking the rest.

The V gene is TRBV24-1, the J gene TRBJ2-3, with 11 nucleotides matching TRBD1. Sequencing used CD4+ T cells sorted from blood. The clonotype was recovered from a woman younger than 35 in good health. As DNA, the CDR3 is TGTGCCACCAGTGATCCCTCACGGACAGGGGGCGGCGATACGCAGTATTTT. Translating it yields CATSDPSRTGGGDTQYF.